Sequencing of this TCR beta chain was carried out in a study of chemoradiotherapy in HPV16-positive cancers. Study-level findings and limits: For HPV16-positive patients, expanding HPV-responsive T cells associated with longer recurrence-free survival.

The V end lost 5 bases, the J end lost 0 bases, and 8 bases lay between the germline ends. The CDR3 consists of 15 residues. Looked up from germline, CDR1 is SGHTA and CDR2 is FQGTGA. Only in-frame clones appear in the TCRdb table, and some are missing; sequencing was by immunoSEQ multiplex PCR. This table holds roughly 4,700 clones, 85% to 90% found once. As for this clone: Antigen: not known.

The clonotype originates from a human donor with HPV-associated anogenital cancer. The rearrangement links TRBV7-3 to TRBJ2-6, with a weak D call TRBD2 (5 bases). Specimen: tumor tissue, collected from a patient who underwent chemoradiotherapy. CDR3 loop: CASSPTSSGANVLTF. For the CDR3, the DNA is TGTGCCAGCAGCCCAACTAGCTCTGGGGCCAACGTCCTGACTTTC.